This paragraph reports one T cell receptor (beta chain). As yet, its antigen is unknown. The data derive from a study of shared clonotypes between healthy human individuals. General observations from the study: Larger richness was generally estimated for naive than memory subsets.

The CDR3 totals 16 residues. Germline-derived CDR1 and CDR2 are SEHNR and FQNEAQ (reference sequence). V was trimmed by 4 bases and J by 3 bases, leaving 13 bases between them. Every subset's genomic DNA went evenly onto several immunoSEQ plates. Assay: immunoSEQ multiplex PCR; the TCRdb copy retains only in-frame clones and omits some. The repertoire holds millions of clones, around 94% seen once, with over 0.12% in the top ten. This sequence originates from a man in his late teens or twenties in good health. Specimen: naive CD4+ T cells sorted from blood. Subset in this sample: CD45RA+ positively selected. The chain is built from TRBV7-9 and TRBJ2-6, with D hard to call. CDR3 residues: CASSSPDRSGANVLTF. CDR3 in DNA: TGTGCCAGCAGCTCCCCCGACCGCAGTGGGGCCAACGTCCTGACTTTC.